A single sample is the source of the 12 T cell receptor beta chains below, sequenced in a study of T cell changes during pregnancy in multiple sclerosis. Assay: immunoSEQ multiplex PCR; the TCRdb copy retains only in-frame clones and omits some. The sample has around 78,000 clones, about nine tenths seen once; the top ten hold roughly 0.7%. The sample here was peripheral blood, taken in the third trimester of pregnancy. The receptors stem from a female donor in good health, enrolled as a control in a pregnancy study.

This CDR3 reads CSVEAGTGVEKLFF. The CDR3 DNA follows: TGCAGCGTTGAAGCCGGGACAGGGGTTGAAAAACTGTTTTTT. The chain carries TRBV29-1 and TRBJ1-4; TRBD1 aligns across 10 bases. Germline-derived CDR1 and CDR2 are SQVTM and ANQGSEA. This CDR3 comprises 14 residues. J was trimmed by 7 bases and V by 1 base; bases with no gene match: 3.

V is TRBV28 and J is TRBJ1-4; perhaps TRBD1 as D (6 bases). The CDR3 spans 14 residues. Germline CDR1 and CDR2: MDHEN and SYDVKM. Trimming pared 7 bases from V and 10 bases from J, leaving 19 bases between. The CDR3 reads CASTPAPEGGKLFF. CDR3 in DNA: TGTGCCAGCACACCTGCCCCAGAAGGGGGAAAACTGTTTTTT.

CDR3 DNA sequence: TGTGCCAGCAGGGGGGGTAGGACCTACGAGCAGTACTTC. This codes for CASRGGRTYEQYF. The chain has TRBV28 and TRBJ2-7; TRBD2 is a possible D gene (6 bases). Germline assignment: CDR1 MDHEN and CDR2 SYDVKM. The CDR3 runs to 13 residues. Trimming cost V 6 bases and J 2 bases, with 11 bases left between them.

This clone was seen once. The V and J genes are TRBV10-1 and TRBJ2-7; D gene uncertain. CDR1 is WNHNN, CDR2 SYGVQD, per germline (reference sequence). V shed 0 bases and J shed 6 bases, with 12 bases lying between them. The CDR3 contains 14 residues. The CDR3: CASSESFGVPEQYF. CDR3 DNA sequence: TGCGCCAGCAGTGAGTCGTTTGGAGTGCCCGAGCAGTACTTC.

The genes are TRBV5-8 and TRBJ1-2; 10 bases align to TRBD1. Germline values: CDR1 SGHTS, CDR2 YDEGEE. This CDR3 region has 14 residues. V shed 2 bases and J 8 bases; nucleotides not matched to a gene: 6. This CDR3 reads CASSLDRGLYGYTF. The CDR3 DNA sequence: TGTGCCAGCAGCTTAGACAGGGGGCTCTACGGCTACACCTTC.

CDR3: CASSEQPGATEAFF. The CDR3 bases are TGTGCCAGCAGTGAACAGCCAGGGGCCACTGAAGCTTTCTTT. This chain connects TRBV25-1 to TRBJ1-1; D perhaps matches TRBD1 (6 bases). V lost 2 bases and J lost 4, with 11 bases in between. Per germline, CDR1 MGHDK and CDR2 SYGVNS. The CDR3 is made up of 14 amino acids.

This chain connects TRBV20-1 to TRBJ1-2; 8 bases map to TRBD1. The CDR3 is 11 amino acids. The V and J ends lost 6 bases and 6 bases, in that order; junction bases with no gene match: 3. In germline, CDR1 is DFQATT, CDR2 SNEGSKA (reference sequence). CDR3 sequence (DNA): TGCAGTGCCCAGGGGGCGAATGGCTACACCTTC. It specifies CSAQGANGYTF.

The V and J genes are TRBV2 and TRBJ1-2; D perhaps matches TRBD1 (6 bases). This CDR3 region has 14 residues. V lost 5 bases, J lost 6 bases, and 16 bases lay in between. CDR1 is SNHLY and CDR2 is FYNNEI in the germline V gene. As DNA, the CDR3 is TGTGCCAGCAGTTTGGTTCGGGGGGCGGATGGCTACACCTTC. As protein: CASSLVRGADGYTF.

The genes are TRBV10-2 and TRBJ2-7; 10 nucleotides match TRBD2. Unmatched junction bases numbered 5, after V lost 6 bases and J lost 3 bases. The CDR3 has 14 residues. The germline CDR1 and CDR2 sequences are WSHSY and SAAADI. CDR3 bases: TGCGCCAGCAGAACTAGCGGGAAGGGCTACGAGCAGTACTTC. It encodes CASRTSGKGYEQYF.

The V and J genes are TRBV2 and TRBJ2-2, with a tentative D call TRBD2 (6 bases). There are 14 residues in the CDR3. V was clipped by 7 bases and J by 0 bases, with 9 bases between them. Germline V gene data show CDR1 as SNHLY and CDR2 as FYNNEI. Here the CDR3 reads CASIERANTGELFF. DNA of the CDR3: TGTGCCAGCATCGAGCGGGCGAACACCGGGGAGCTGTTTTTT.

This clone was detected only once. The V gene is TRBV11-1, the J gene TRBJ2-7; D gene uncertain. Trimming shortened V by 5 bases and J by 3 bases, and 14 bases separated the two germline ends. This CDR3 has 14 residues. The V gene's germline CDR1 is SGHAT and CDR2 FQDESV (reference sequence). The CDR3 here is CASSPFAGSYEQYF. Here the CDR3 DNA reads TGTGCCAGCAGCCCCTTCGCAGGCAGCTACGAGCAGTACTTC.

The CDR3 protein is CASSLGQGAGGANVLTF. The CDR3 DNA follows: TGTGCCAGCAGTTTGGGACAGGGGGCTGGTGGGGCCAACGTCCTGACTTTC. V usage is TRBV27 and J usage is TRBJ2-6; 12 nucleotides agree with TRBD1. The ends lost 3 bases at V and 3 bases at J; junction bases unmatched: 3. There are 17 residues in the CDR3. Germline values: CDR1 MNHEY, CDR2 SMNVEV (reference sequence).